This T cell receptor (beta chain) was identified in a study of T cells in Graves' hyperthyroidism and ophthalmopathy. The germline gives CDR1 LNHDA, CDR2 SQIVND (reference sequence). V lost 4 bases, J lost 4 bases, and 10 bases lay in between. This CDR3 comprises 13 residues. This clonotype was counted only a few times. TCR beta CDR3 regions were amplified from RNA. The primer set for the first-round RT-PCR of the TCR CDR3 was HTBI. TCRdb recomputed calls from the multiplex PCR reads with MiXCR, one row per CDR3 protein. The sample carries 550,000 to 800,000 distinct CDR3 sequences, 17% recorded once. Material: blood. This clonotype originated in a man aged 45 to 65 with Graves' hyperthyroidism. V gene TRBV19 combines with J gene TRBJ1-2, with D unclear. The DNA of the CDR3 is TGTGCCAGTAGTACCAGACCCCTCTATGGCTACACCTTC. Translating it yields CASSTRPLYGYTF.